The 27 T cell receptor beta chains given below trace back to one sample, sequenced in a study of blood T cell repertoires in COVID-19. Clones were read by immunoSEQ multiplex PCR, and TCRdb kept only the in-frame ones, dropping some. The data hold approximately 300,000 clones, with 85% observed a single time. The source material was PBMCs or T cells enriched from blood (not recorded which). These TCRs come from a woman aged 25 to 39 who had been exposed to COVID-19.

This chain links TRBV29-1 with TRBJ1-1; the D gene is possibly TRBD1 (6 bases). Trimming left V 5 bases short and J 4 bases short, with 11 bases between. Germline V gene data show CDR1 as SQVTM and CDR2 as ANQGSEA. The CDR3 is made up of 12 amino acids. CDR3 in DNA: TGCAGCGTTATTAGGGGGAGCACTGAAGCTTTCTTT. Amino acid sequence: CSVIRGSTEAFF.

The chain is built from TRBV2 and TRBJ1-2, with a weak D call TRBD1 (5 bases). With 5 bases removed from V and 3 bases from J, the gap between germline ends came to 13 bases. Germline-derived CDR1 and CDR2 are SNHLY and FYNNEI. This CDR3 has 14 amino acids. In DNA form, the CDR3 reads TGTGCCAGCAGTTCCCAGGGAATTGACTATGGCTACACCTTC. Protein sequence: CASSSQGIDYGYTF.

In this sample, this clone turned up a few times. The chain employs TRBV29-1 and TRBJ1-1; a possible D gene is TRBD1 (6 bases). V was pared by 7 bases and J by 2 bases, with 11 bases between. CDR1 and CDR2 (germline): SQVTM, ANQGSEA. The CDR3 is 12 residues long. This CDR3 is CSGGHPNTEAFF. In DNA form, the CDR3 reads TGCAGCGGGGGACACCCTAACACTGAAGCTTTCTTT.

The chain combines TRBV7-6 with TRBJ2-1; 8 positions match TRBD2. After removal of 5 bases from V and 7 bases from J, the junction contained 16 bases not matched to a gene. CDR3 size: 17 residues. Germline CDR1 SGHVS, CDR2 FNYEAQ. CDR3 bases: TGTGCCAGCAGCCAAACCCCTCTCGCGGGGGGAGGGAATGAGCAGTTCTTC. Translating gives CASSQTPLAGGGNEQFF.

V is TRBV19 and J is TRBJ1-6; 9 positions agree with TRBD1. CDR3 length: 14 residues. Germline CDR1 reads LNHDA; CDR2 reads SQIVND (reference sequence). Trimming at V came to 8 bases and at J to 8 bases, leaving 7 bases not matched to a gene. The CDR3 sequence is CASRRDRDHSPLHF. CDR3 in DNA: TGTGCCAGTCGACGGGACAGGGACCATTCACCCCTCCACTTT. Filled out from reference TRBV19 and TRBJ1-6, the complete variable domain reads DGGITQSPKYLFRKEGQNVTLSCEQNLNHDAMYWYRQDPGQGLRLIYYSQIVNDFQKGDIAEGYSVSREKKESFPLTVTSAQKNPTAFYLCASRRDRDHSPLHFGNGTRLTVT.

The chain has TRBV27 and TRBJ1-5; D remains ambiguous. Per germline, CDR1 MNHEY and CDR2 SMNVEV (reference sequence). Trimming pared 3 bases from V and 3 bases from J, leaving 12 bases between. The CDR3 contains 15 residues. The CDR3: CASSLRQLPNQPQHF. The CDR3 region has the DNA TGTGCCAGCAGTTTGAGGCAGCTTCCCAATCAGCCCCAGCATTTT.

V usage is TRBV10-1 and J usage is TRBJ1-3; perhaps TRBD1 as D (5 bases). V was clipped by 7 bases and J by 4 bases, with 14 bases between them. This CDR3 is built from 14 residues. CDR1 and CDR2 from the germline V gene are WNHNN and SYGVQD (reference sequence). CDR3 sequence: CASIIRAKGNTIYF. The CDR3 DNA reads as TGCGCCAGCATAATCAGGGCGAAAGGAAACACCATATATTTT.

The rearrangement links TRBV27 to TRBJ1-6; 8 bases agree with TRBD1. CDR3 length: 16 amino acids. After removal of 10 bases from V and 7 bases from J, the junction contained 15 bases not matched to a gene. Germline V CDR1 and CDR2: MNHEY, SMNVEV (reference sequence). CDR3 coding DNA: TGTGCCACCAAGACAGGGGAGCGAAGTGTGAATTCACCCCTCCACTTT. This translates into CATKTGERSVNSPLHF.

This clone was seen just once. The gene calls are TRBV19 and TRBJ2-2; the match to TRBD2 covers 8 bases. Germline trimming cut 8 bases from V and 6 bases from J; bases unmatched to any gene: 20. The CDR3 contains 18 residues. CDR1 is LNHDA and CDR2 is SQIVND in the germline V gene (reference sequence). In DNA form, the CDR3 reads TGTGCCAGTGAAAATCCGCTGTGGGGGCGGGGGGCAGCCGGGGAGCTGTTTTTT. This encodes CASENPLWGRGAAGELFF.

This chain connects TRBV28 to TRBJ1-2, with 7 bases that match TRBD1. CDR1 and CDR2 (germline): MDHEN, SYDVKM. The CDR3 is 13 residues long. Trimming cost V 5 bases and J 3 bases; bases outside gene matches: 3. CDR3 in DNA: TGTGCCAGCAGTCCCGGGACAGACTATGGCTACACCTTC. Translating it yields CASSPGTDYGYTF.

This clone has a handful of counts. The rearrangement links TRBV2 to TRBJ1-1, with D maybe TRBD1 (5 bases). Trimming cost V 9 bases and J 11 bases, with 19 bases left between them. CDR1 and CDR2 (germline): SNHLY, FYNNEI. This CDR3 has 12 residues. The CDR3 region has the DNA TGTGCCAGAAAACAGGACCGGTTAGTTGCTTTCTTT. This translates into CARKQDRLVAFF.

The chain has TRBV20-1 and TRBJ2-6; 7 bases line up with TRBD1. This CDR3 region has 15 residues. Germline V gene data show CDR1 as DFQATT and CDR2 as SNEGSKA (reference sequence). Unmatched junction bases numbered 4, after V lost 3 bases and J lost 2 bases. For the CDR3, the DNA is TGCAGTGCTAGTGACAGGGAAACTGGGGCCAACGTCCTGACTTTC. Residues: CSASDRETGANVLTF.

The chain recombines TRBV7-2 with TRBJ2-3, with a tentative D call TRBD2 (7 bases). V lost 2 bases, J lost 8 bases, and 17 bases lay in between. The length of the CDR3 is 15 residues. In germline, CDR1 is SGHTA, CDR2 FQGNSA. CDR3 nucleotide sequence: TGTGCCAGCAGCTTAAAGGGGGGGGAGGGGAGTACGCAGTATTTT. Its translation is CASSLKGGEGSTQYF.

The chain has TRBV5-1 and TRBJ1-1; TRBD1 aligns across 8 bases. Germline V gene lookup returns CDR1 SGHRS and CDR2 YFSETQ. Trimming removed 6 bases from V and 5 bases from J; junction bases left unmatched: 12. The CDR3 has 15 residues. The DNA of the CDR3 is TGCGCCAGCACAATTCTCAGGGGGCCGTGGACTGAAGCTTTCTTT. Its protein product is CASTILRGPWTEAFF.

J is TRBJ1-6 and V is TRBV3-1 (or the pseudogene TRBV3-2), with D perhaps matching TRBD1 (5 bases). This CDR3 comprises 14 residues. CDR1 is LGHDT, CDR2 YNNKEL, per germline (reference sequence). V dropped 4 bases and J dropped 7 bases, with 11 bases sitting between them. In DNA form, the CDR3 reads TGTGCCAGCAGCCTCGACAGTGACAATTCACCCCTCCACTTT. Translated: CASSLDSDNSPLHF.

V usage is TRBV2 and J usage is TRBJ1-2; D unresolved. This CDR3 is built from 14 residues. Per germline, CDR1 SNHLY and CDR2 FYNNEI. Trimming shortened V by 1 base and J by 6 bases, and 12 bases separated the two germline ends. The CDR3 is CASSEDRGWNGYTF. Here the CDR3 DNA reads TGTGCCAGCAGTGAAGATCGAGGGTGGAATGGCTACACCTTC.

CDR3 loop: CASSRRPGGNEKLFF. The CDR3 bases are TGTGCCAGCAGCCGGAGACCGGGAGGGAATGAAAAACTGTTTTTT. The gene calls are TRBV5-6 and TRBJ1-4; no firm D call. Germline values: CDR1 SGHDT, CDR2 YYEEEE. The CDR3 covers 15 residues. Deletions cut 4 bases from V and 5 bases from J, with 15 bases between.

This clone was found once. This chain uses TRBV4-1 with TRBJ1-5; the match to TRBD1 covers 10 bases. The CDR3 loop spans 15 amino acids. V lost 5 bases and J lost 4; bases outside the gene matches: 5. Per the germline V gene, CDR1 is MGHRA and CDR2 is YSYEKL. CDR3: CASSTDRGRNQPQHF. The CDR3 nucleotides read TGCGCCAGCAGCACCGACAGGGGGCGGAATCAGCCCCAGCATTTT.

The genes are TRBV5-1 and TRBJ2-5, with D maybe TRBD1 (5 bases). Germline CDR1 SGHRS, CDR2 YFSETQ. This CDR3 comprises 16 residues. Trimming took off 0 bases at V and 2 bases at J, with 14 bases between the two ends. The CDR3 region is CASSLEPLGHQETQYF. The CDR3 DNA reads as TGCGCCAGCAGCTTGGAACCGCTAGGACATCAAGAGACCCAGTACTTC.

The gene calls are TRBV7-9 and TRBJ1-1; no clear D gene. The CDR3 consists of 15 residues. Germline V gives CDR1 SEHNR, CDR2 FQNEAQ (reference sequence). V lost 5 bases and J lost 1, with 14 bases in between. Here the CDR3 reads CASSLMVIRNTEAFF. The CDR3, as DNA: TGTGCCAGCAGCCTAATGGTCATTCGGAACACTGAAGCTTTCTTT.

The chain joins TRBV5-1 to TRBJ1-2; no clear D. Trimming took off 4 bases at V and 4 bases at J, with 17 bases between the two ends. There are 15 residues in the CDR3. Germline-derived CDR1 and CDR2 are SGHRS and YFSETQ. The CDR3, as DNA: TGCGCCAGCAGCGTGGACGGGAAGGTCAGCTATGGCTACACCTTC. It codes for CASSVDGKVSYGYTF. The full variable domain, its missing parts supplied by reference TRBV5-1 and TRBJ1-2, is KAGVTQTPRYLIKTRGQQVTLSCSPISGHRSVSWYQQTPGQGLQFLFEYFSETQRNKGNFPGRFSGRQFSNSRSEMNVSTLELGDSALYLCASSVDGKVSYGYTFGSGTRLTVV.

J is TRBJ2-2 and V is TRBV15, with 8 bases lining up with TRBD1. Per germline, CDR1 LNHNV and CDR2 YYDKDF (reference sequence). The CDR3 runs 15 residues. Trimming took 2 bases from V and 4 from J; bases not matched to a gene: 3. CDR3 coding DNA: TGTGCCACCAGCAGACCCGACAGGGGCACCGGGGAGCTGTTTTTT. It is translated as CATSRPDRGTGELFF. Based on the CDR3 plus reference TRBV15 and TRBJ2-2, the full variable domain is DAMVIQNPRYQVTQFGKPVTLSCSQTLNHNVMYWYQQKSSQAPKLLFHYYDKDFNNEADTPDNFQSRRPNTSFCFLDIRSPGLGDTAMYLCATSRPDRGTGELFFGEGSRLTVL.

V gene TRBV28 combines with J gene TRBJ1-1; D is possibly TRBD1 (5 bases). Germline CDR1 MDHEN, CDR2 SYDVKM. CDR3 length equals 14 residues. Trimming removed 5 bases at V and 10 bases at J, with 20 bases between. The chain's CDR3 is CASSPTVFQGGAFF. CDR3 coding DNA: TGTGCCAGCAGTCCCACGGTCTTCCAGGGTGGAGCTTTCTTT.

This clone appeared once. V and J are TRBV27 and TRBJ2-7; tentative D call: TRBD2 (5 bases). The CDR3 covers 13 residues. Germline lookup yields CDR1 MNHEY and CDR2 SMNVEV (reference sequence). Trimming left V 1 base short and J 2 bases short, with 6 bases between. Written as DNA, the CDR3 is TGTGCCAGCAGTTTATACGGGGCCTACGAGCAGTACTTC. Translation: CASSLYGAYEQYF.

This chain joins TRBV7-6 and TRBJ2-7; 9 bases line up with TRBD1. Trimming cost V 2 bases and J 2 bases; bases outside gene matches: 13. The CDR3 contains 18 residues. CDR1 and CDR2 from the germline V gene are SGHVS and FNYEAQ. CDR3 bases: TGTGCCAGCAGCTTAATCGTGGGTGGGGGACAGGGTACCTACGAGCAGTACTTC. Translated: CASSLIVGGGQGTYEQYF.

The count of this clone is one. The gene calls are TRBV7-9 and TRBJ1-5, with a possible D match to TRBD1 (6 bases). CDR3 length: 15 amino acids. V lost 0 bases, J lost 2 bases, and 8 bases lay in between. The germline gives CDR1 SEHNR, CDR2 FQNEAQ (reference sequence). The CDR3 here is CASSLAQGGNQPQHF. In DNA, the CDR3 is TGTGCCAGCAGCTTAGCACAGGGAGGCAATCAGCCCCAGCATTTT. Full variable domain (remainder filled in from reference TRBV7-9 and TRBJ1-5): DTGVSQNPRHKITKRGQNVTFRCDPISEHNRLYWYRQTLGQGPEFLTYFQNEAQLEKSRLLSDRFSAERPKGSFSTLEIQRTEQGDSAMYLCASSLAQGGNQPQHFGDGTRLSIL.

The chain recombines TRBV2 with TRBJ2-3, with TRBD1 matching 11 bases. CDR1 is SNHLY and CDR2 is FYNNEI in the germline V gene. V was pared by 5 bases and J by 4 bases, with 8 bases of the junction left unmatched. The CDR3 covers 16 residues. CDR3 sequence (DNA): TGTGCCAGCAGTAGGACAGGGGGCATTGGGGCAGATACGCAGTATTTT. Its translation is CASSRTGGIGADTQYF.